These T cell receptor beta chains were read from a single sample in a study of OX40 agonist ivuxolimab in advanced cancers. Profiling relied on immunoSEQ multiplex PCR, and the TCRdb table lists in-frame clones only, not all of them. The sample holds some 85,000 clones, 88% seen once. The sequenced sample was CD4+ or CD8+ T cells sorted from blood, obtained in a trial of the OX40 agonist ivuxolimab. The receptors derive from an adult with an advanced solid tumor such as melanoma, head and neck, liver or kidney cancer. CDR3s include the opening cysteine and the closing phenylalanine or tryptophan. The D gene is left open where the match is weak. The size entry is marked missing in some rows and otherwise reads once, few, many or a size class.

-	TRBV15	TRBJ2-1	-	TGTGCCACCATCCCCACCGCGGGGTCTCACAATGAGCAGTTCTTC	CATIPTAGSHNEQFF
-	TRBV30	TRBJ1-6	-	TGTGCCTGGAGGGACGCAGGAGGTGGGAGACCCCTCCACTTT	CAWRDAGGGRPLHF
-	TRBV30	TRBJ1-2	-	TGTGCCTGGAGCCCCGGGGAGGGGAACTATGGCTACACCTTC	CAWSPGEGNYGYTF
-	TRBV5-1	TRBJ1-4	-	TGCGCCAGCAGCGACCACAGGGCAACTAATGAAAAACTGTTTTTT	CASSDHRATNEKLFF
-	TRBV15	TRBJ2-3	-	TGTGCCACCAGCAGACCCGGAGGAAGCACAGATACGCAGTATTTT	CATSRPGGSTDTQYF
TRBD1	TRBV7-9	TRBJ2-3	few	TGTGCCAGCAGCTTAAGACAGGGTAGCACAGATACGCAGTATTTT	CASSLRQGSTDTQYF
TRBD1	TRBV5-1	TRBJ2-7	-	TGCGCCAGCAGCCCACACCCGGTGGGACAGGGTTCGTCCTACGAGCAGTACTTC	CASSPHPVGQGSSYEQYF
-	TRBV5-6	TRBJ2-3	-	TGTGCCAGCAGCTTGGGGCAGCTTAGCACAGATACGCAGTATTTT	CASSLGQLSTDTQYF
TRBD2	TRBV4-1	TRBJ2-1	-	TGCGCCAGCAGCCCCCTCGGGGGGAGCTACAATGAGCAGTTCTTC	CASSPLGGSYNEQFF
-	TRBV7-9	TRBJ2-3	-	TGTGCCAGCAGCCCGAGAGGGGTAAAGTCGAGAGATACGCAGTATTTT	CASSPRGVKSRDTQYF
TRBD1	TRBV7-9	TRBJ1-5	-	TGTGCCAGCAGCACCGGGACAGCGACTGATCAGCCCCAGCATTTT	CASSTGTATDQPQHF
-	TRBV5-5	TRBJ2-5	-	TGTGCCAGCAGCTTGAGGGGTAGTGGAGAGACCCAGTACTTC	CASSLRGSGETQYF
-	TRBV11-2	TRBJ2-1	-	TGTGCCAGCAGCACCCGGACAGCCCTATCTAATGAGCAGTTCTTC	CASSTRTALSNEQFF
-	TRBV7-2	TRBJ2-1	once	TGTGCCAGCAGCTTAGCGAGGGGGTCCCTCCAGCAGTTCTTC	CASSLARGSLQQFF
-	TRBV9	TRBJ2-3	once	TGTGCCAGCAGCGAGACAGGCTTTAGCACAGATACGCAGTATTTT	CASSETGFSTDTQYF
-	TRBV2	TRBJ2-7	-	TGTGCCAGCAGCCTGGGGCTCTACGAGCAGTACTTC	CASSLGLYEQYF
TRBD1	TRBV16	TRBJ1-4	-	TGTGCCAGCAGCTCACAGGGGGCTTCTAATGAAAAACTGTTTTTT	CASSSQGASNEKLFF
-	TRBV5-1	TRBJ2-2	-	TGCGCCAGCAGCTCCGGGACTGCCCCCGGGGAGCTGTTTTTT	CASSSGTAPGELFF
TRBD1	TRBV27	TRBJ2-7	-	TGTGCCAGCGCCCGGACAGGAGAGGACGAGCAGTACTTC	CASARTGEDEQYF
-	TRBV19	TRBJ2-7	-	TGTGCCAGTAGTATGGACCTATCGGCCTACGAGCAGTACTTC	CASSMDLSAYEQYF
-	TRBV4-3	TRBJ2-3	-	TGCGCCAGCAGCCAAGGTCCAGATACGCAGTATTTT	CASSQGPDTQYF
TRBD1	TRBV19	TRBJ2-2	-	TGTGCCAGTAGCCTGTGGGACAGTCTGGGTATCGGGGAGCTGTTTTTT	CASSLWDSLGIGELFF
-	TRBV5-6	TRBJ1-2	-	TGTGCCAGCGCAGAGTACAGTCGAAAGACCTATGGCTACACCTTC	CASAEYSRKTYGYTF
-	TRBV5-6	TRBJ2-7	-	TGTGCCAGCAGCCTCGGGGGCCTGGGCGAGCAGTACTTC	CASSLGGLGEQYF
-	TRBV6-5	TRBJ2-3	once	TGTGCCAGCAGGGATCTGGCGGATACGCAGTATTTT	CASRDLADTQYF
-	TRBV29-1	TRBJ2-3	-	TGCAGTGAGAGGGAACTCCGCACAGATACGCAGTATTTT	CSERELRTDTQYF
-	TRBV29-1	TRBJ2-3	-	TGCAGCGTTGATATCAACACAGATACGCAGTATTTT	CSVDINTDTQYF
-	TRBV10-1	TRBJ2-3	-	TGCGCCAGCAGTGATAGGGCTGGCAGCACAGATACGCAGTATTTT	CASSDRAGSTDTQYF
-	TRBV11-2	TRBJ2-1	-	TGTGCCAGCTCTGCCTTGAGGGCTTGGAATGAGCAGTTCTTC	CASSALRAWNEQFF
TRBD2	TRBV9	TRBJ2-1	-	TGTGCCAGCAGCGTAGGGGAGCGGGGTGGCTCCTACAATGAGCAGTTCTTC	CASSVGERGGSYNEQFF
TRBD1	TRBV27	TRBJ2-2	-	TGTGCCAGCAGTCCCACGCGGACAGGGGGCCACGGGGAGCTGTTTTTT	CASSPTRTGGHGELFF
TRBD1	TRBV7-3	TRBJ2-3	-	TGTGCCAGCAGCCCAGGGACAGGGGGGTTGCAATCCACTGATACGCAGTATTTT	CASSPGTGGLQSTDTQYF
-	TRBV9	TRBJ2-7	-	TGTGCCAGCAGCGTAGCCCACGTCGGTGAGCAGTACTTC	CASSVAHVGEQYF
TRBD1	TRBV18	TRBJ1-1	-	TGTGCCAGCTCACCGCCGACAGGGGTAAATACTGAAGCTTTCTTT	CASSPPTGVNTEAFF
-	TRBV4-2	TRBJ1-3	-	TGTGCCAGCAGCCAAGCGACAGGATGGAGTAACACCATATATTTT	CASSQATGWSNTIYF
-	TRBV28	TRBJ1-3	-	TGTGCCAGCAGCCTCAGTGGAAACACCATATATTTT	CASSLSGNTIYF
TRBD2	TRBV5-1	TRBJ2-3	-	TGCGCCAGCAGCCCGACTAGCGGGGGGTTCACAGATACGCAGTATTTT	CASSPTSGGFTDTQYF
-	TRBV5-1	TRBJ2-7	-	TGCGCCAGCAGCCCCGACGGCCCCGGGTACTTC	CASSPDGPGYF
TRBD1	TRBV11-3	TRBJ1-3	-	TGTGCCAGCAGCTTAATACAGGGGGGAAACACCATATATTTT	CASSLIQGGNTIYF
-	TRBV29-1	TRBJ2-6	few	TGCAGCGCAGAAGCTGGGGCCAACGTCCTGACTTTC	CSAEAGANVLTF
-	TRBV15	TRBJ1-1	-	TGTGCCACCAGCAAGGGAGTTGGTACGAACACTGAAGCTTTCTTT	CATSKGVGTNTEAFF
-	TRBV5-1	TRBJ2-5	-	TGCGCCAGCAGCCCCCGGAGGGGGGCTCAAGAGACCCAGTACTTC	CASSPRRGAQETQYF
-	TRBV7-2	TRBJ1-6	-	TGTGCCAGCAGCCAGCAAGGGGGGGGAAGGTCCTATAATTCACCCCTCCACTTT	CASSQQGGGRSYNSPLHF
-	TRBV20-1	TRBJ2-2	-	TGCAGTGCTCGGGGGACCGGGGAGCTGTTTTTT	CSARGTGELFF